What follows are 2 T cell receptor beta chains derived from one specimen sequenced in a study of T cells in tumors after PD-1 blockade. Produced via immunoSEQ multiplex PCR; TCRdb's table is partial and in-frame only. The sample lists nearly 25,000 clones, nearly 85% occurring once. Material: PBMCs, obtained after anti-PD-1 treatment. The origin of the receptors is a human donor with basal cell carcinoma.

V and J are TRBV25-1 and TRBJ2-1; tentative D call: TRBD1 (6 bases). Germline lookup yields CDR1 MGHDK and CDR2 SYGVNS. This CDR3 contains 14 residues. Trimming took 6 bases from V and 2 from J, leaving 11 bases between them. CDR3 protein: CASRKQGTYNEQFF. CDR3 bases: TGTGCCAGCAGGAAACAGGGCACCTACAATGAGCAGTTCTTC.

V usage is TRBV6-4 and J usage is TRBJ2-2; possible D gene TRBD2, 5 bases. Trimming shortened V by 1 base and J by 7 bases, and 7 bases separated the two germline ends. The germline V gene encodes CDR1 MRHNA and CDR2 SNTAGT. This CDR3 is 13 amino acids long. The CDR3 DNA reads TGTGCCAGCAGTGACTGGCGGGTCGGGGAGCTGTTTTTT. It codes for CASSDWRVGELFF.